This note documents a single TCR beta chain sequence. Its antigen is still unknown. Methods described previously were used for bulk TCR libraries, and listed TCR primers were applied. TCRdb re-called the PCR reads with MiXCR, one entry per CDR3 protein. The table has over 300,000 distinct CDR3 sequences, roughly 24% seen once. Deletions cut 3 bases from V and 4 bases from J, with 10 bases between. The CDR3 is made up of 14 amino acids. Germline assignment: CDR1 GTSNPN and CDR2 SVGIG (reference sequence). The sample is drawn from a study of molecular identifiers for immune sequencing clone quantification. General study points: Because of identical TCR molecules sharing a barcode, sizes of highly expanded clones could be underestimated.

The chain carries TRBV30 and TRBJ2-6; D is unresolved. The source is a human donor in good health. Some libraries in this study had Jurkat cell RNA spiked in. Sequenced sample: naive CD8+ T cells from blood, with Jurkat cell RNA spiked in. Subset here: FACS-sorted CD8+CD4-CCR7+CD45RA+ naive T cells. CDR3 sequence (DNA): TGTGCCTGGAGCGAAATGTCAGGGGCCAACGTCCTGACTTTC. Protein product: CAWSEMSGANVLTF.